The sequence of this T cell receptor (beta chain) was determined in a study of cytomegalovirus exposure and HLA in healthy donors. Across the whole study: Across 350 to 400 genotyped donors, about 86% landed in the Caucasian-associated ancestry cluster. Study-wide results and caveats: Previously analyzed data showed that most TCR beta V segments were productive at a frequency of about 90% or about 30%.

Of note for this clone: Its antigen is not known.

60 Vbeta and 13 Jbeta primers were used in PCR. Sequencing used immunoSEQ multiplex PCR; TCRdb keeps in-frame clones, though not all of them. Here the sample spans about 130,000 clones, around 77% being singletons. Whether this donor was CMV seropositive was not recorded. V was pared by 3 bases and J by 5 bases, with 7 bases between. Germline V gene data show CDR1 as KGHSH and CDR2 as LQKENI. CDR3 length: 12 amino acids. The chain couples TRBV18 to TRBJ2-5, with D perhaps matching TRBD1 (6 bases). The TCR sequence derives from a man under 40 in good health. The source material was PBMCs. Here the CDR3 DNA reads TGTGCCAGCTCACCGGGACACGAGACCCAGTACTTC. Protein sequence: CASSPGHETQYF. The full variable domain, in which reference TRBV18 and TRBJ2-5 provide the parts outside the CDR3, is NAGVMQNPRHLVRRRGQEARLRCSPMKGHSHVYWYRQLPEEGLKFMVYLQKENIIDESGMPKERFSAEFPKEGPSILRIQQVVRGDSAAYFCASSPGHETQYFGPGTRLLVL.